The rows below give T cell receptor beta chains drawn from one sample of a study of CD8 T cells in Susac syndrome. TCRdb used MiXCR to reprocess the immunoSEQ multiplex PCR reads, holding one entry per CDR3 protein. The sample has some 200,000 distinct CDR3 sequences, approximately 95% seen once. The sample comprised CD8+ T cells from PBMCs. Receptor source: a human donor with Susac syndrome. Each CDR3 is given with its conserved first and last residue. D genes are given only for firm matches. Clone size is stated in some rows and not others, as once, few, many or a class when expanded.

TRBV7-6	TRBD2	TRBJ2-1	NA	TGTGCCAGCAGCTTAGCTGTTGGGTTAGCGGGAGGCTACAATGAGCAGTTCTTC	CASSLAVGLAGGYNEQFF
TRBV27	NA	TRBJ2-1	NA	TGTGCCAGCACTTTTCGAGGGGGCTACAATGAGCAGTTCTTC	CASTFRGGYNEQFF
TRBV29-1	NA	TRBJ2-7	NA	TGCAGTTACGTTGGGGTGAAGTCCTACGAGCAGTACTTC	CSYVGVKSYEQYF
TRBV7-2	NA	TRBJ2-1	NA	TGTGCCAGCAGCTCAGGTCCGGGAGTCTACAATGAGCAGTTCTTC	CASSSGPGVYNEQFF
TRBV12-3/TRBV12-4	NA	TRBJ2-1	NA	TGTGCCAGCAGTTCCACGTTGGGCAATGAGCAGTTCTTC	CASSSTLGNEQFF
TRBV9	TRBD1	TRBJ2-7	NA	TGTGCCAGCAGCGTAACAGGGGGAAGGTCCTACGAGCAGTACTTC	CASSVTGGRSYEQYF
TRBV30	NA	TRBJ1-5	NA	TGTGCCTGGAGTGTGAGAGTGGAACAGCCCCAGCATTTT	CAWSVRVEQPQHF
TRBV10-2	TRBD1	TRBJ2-2	NA	TGCGCCAGCAGTGAAACAGGGGTGACCGGGGAGCTGTTTTTT	CASSETGVTGELFF
TRBV30	NA	TRBJ1-1	once	TGTGCCTGGAGACGGGGAACATTAAACACTGAAGCTTTCTTT	CAWRRGTLNTEAFF
TRBV20-1	NA	TRBJ2-1	once	TGCAGTGCTAGAGATGAGGATAGTTTTTACAATGAGCAGTTCTTC	CSARDEDSFYNEQFF
TRBV7-7	TRBD1	TRBJ1-2	NA	TGTGCTAGCAGCCTCAGGGACAGCCCTTCTAACTATGGCTACACCTTC	CASSLRDSPSNYGYTF
TRBV11-2	NA	TRBJ1-1	NA	TGTGCCAGCAGTGGGTTCGGGATTCGGGAGAACACTGAAGCTTTCTTT	CASSGFGIRENTEAFF
TRBV11-2	NA	TRBJ1-1	NA	TGTGCCAGCAGCTTGGTTATGGAGGAAGACACTGAAGCTTTCTTT	CASSLVMEEDTEAFF
TRBV4-1	TRBD2	TRBJ2-3	NA	TGCGCCAGCAGCAGGCAAATAGCGGGAGGGCCGGAAGATACGCAGTATTTT	CASSRQIAGGPEDTQYF
TRBV20-1	NA	TRBJ2-7	NA	TGCAGTGCTCGGAGCGGCTCCTACGAGCAGTACTTC	CSARSGSYEQYF
TRBV5-5	NA	TRBJ2-7	NA	TGTGCCAGCAGCTCCTCCGCTGGGCAGTACTTC	CASSSSAGQYF
TRBV20-1	TRBD1	TRBJ1-5	NA	TGCAGTGCTATTGACCGGAGGACAGGGGAGGATCAGCCCCAGCATTTT	CSAIDRRTGEDQPQHF
TRBV12-5	NA	TRBJ2-3	NA	TGTGCTAGTGGTTTGCGACTCCGGGACAAAGATAGCACAGATACGCAGTATTTT	CASGLRLRDKDSTDTQYF
TRBV2	NA	TRBJ1-1	NA	TGTGCCAGCAGTGACCTTTCAATTTCTGACACTGAAGCTTTCTTT	CASSDLSISDTEAFF
TRBV29-1	NA	TRBJ2-7	NA	TGCAGCGTTGGAGAGTCCTACGAGCAGTACTTC	CSVGESYEQYF
TRBV7-8	TRBD2	TRBJ2-7	NA	TGTGCCACCAGCTTAGGGGTTGCAGGGGGACTAGCGGGCCACGAGCAGTACTTC	CATSLGVAGGLAGHEQYF
TRBV30	NA	TRBJ2-5	NA	TGTGCCTGGAGTGCAGGCTCTGAGACCCAGTACTTC	CAWSAGSETQYF
TRBV6-1	NA	TRBJ1-1	NA	TGTGCCAGCAGTGAATCGGGGAGTTTGGAGACTGAAGCTTTCTTT	CASSESGSLETEAFF
TRBV5-6	NA	TRBJ1-5	NA	TGTGCCAGCAGCACCGGGACGGCTTTTTGGCCCCAGCATTTT	CASSTGTAFWPQHF
TRBV5-6	NA	TRBJ2-7	NA	TGTGCCAGCAGCTCGGGGGCTCCTTACGAGCAGTACTTC	CASSSGAPYEQYF
TRBV2	TRBD1	TRBJ2-5	NA	TGTGCCAGCAGGAACAGGGGTCAAGAGACCCAGTACTTC	CASRNRGQETQYF
TRBV30	TRBD1	TRBJ2-3	NA	TGTGCCTGGAGTTGGACAGGGCCAGATACGCAGTATTTT	CAWSWTGPDTQYF
TRBV12-3/TRBV12-4	NA	TRBJ2-2	few	TGTGCCAGCAGTTCCCCCGGGGAGCTGTTTTTT	CASSSPGELFF
TRBV28	TRBD1	TRBJ1-4	NA	TGTGCCAACCAGGGGGGACAGGGGAGGAAACTGTTTTTT	CANQGGQGRKLFF
TRBV2	TRBD2	TRBJ2-3	NA	TGTGCCAGCAGTGTAGCGCGGGGGGGCTTCCGCACAGATACGCAGTATTTT	CASSVARGGFRTDTQYF
TRBV9	NA	TRBJ1-1	NA	TGTGCCAGCAGCGTGGAGGGGGAGGACACTGAAGCTTTCTTT	CASSVEGEDTEAFF
TRBV11-1	NA	TRBJ1-1	NA	TGTGCCAGCAGCTTAGCACCAACAACTGAAGCTTTCTTT	CASSLAPTTEAFF
TRBV29-1	TRBD1	TRBJ2-7	few	TGCAGCGTTGGGGCAGGGGGCGTATACGAGCAGTACTTC	CSVGAGGVYEQYF
TRBV7-8	NA	TRBJ2-1	NA	TGTGCCAGCAGCACTTCGGGGCTAAGCTCCTACAATGAGCAGTTCTTC	CASSTSGLSSYNEQFF
TRBV11-2	NA	TRBJ2-7	NA	TGTGCCAGCAGCTTAGAAACCGGATCCTACGAGCAGTACTTC	CASSLETGSYEQYF
TRBV29-1	NA	TRBJ1-2	NA	TGCAGCGTTGAAGAGGAGGGTGCAGGGTATGGCTACACCTTC	CSVEEEGAGYGYTF
TRBV20-1	NA	TRBJ2-4	NA	TGCAGTGCTAGACCCAAGGCCAAAAACATTCAGTACTTC	CSARPKAKNIQYF
TRBV12-3/TRBV12-4	NA	TRBJ2-3	NA	TGTGCCAGCAGTCCTCCGTCAGATACGCAGTATTTT	CASSPPSDTQYF
TRBV9	NA	TRBJ2-7	NA	TGTGCCAGCAGCGTAGTGTCAGTCCCAAGCTACGAGCAGTACTTC	CASSVVSVPSYEQYF
TRBV9	NA	TRBJ2-2	NA	TGTGCCAGCAGCTCCAGGGACAACAAGGCCGGCGGGGAGCTGTTTTTT	CASSSRDNKAGGELFF